This TCR beta chain originates from a study of cytomegalovirus exposure and HLA in healthy donors. Findings and limits, study-wide: An analysis that came later showed most CMV-associated TCR beta chains appearing HLA-restricted.

The donors comprised healthy bone marrow donors. Remarks on this clone: No antigen is known for it.

This PCR relied on a set of 60 Vbeta primers and 13 Jbeta primers. Repertoires were generated with immunoSEQ multiplex PCR, while TCRdb's copy carries only in-frame clones and drops some. The table lists roughly 180,000 clones, over 70% of them singletons. Germline V gene data show CDR1 as KGHSH and CDR2 as LQKENI. The CDR3 sequence is 15 residues long. Deletions cut 3 bases from V and 15 bases from J, with 23 bases between. Sequenced input: PBMCs. This receptor was taken from a woman aged 55 to 70 in good health and CMV-seropositive. This sequence joins TRBV18 and TRBJ1-4; D is undetermined. The CDR3 DNA reads TGTGCCAGCTCACCGGATTCCAACGCGAGGACTCGATTGTTTTTT. The encoded protein is CASSPDSNARTRLFF. Complete variable domain (other parts from reference TRBV18 and TRBJ1-4): NAGVMQNPRHLVRRRGQEARLRCSPMKGHSHVYWYRQLPEEGLKFMVYLQKENIIDESGMPKERFSAEFPKEGPSILRIQQVVRGDSAAYFCASSPDSNARTRLFFGSGTQLSVL.